The clone carrying this T cell receptor beta chain was detected a few times. As yet, its antigen is unknown. This sample was included in a study of long-term antiretroviral therapy in people with HIV. Study-wide results and caveats: Subsequent to ART, diversity was augmented yet persisted below that of transplant donor controls. ART adherence, viral resistance and therapy changes went undocumented. Clones with expansion before ART led the repertoire at all time points.

This was the immunoSEQ v3.0 assay at survey level. Generated by immunoSEQ multiplex PCR, the TCRdb table keeps only in-frame clones and is missing some. The table shows approximately 12,000 clones, with 82% occurring only once. Participants living with HIV all received treatment in the United States. This receptor was identified in a man between 45 and 60 years old with HIV. The material was unsorted PBMCs, obtained roughly 8.1 years after starting antiretroviral therapy.

The CDR3 DNA reads as TGTGCCAGCAGCCTGCGGGGCGAAAACATTCAGTACTTC. Its protein is CASSLRGENIQYF. V usage is TRBV13 and J usage is TRBJ2-4, with a weak D call TRBD2 (6 bases). Trimming took 5 bases from V and 5 from J, leaving 10 bases between them. Germline V gene sequence: CDR1 PRHDT, CDR2 FYEKMQ (reference sequence). The CDR3 length is 13 residues. Combining the CDR3 with reference TRBV13 and TRBJ2-4 gives the whole variable domain AAGVIQSPRHLIKEKRETATLKCYPIPRHDTVYWYQQGPGQDPQFLISFYEKMQSDKGSIPDRFSAQQFSDYHSELNMSSLELGDSALYFCASSLRGENIQYFGAGTRLSVL.